The 9 T cell receptor beta chains in this list originate from one sample, sequenced in a study of radiation and T cells in renal cell carcinoma. Profiling relied on immunoSEQ multiplex PCR, and the TCRdb table lists in-frame clones only, not all of them. The sample includes 150,000 to 200,000 clones, 88% of them seen just once. Described time point: blood 4 weeks post-SBRT, at nephrectomy. Described treatment: 15 Gy SBRT to primary tumor, nephrectomy 4 weeks later. The material sequenced was blood, taken from a patient whose treatment included radiotherapy and nephrectomy. The receptors stem from a woman between 45 and 60 years old with renal cell carcinoma.

The V and J genes are TRBV11-1 and TRBJ2-5; D uncertain. Germline V gene sequence: CDR1 SGHAT, CDR2 FQDESV (reference sequence). The CDR3 loop spans 13 amino acids. The V end lost 0 bases, the J end lost 4 bases, and 6 bases lay between the germline ends. CDR3 in amino acids: CASSLALGETQYF. The CDR3 nucleotides are TGTGCCAGCAGCTTAGCGCTGGGAGAGACCCAGTACTTC.

The table lists this clone with a few counts. The chain uses TRBV9 and TRBJ2-1; D is tentatively TRBD1 or TRBD2 (7 bases each). Germline V gene sequence: CDR1 SGDLS, CDR2 YYNGEE. CDR3 length equals 15 residues. V was clipped by 4 bases and J by 1 base, with 12 bases between them. The CDR3 DNA is TGTGCCAGCAGCACTCAGGGGGGGTCCTACAATGAGCAGTTCTTC. This sequence encodes CASSTQGGSYNEQFF. Full variable domain (rest looked up from reference TRBV9 and TRBJ2-1): DSGVTQTPKHLITATGQRVTLRCSPRSGDLSVYWYQQSLDQGLQFLIQYYNGEERAKGNILERFSAQQFPDLHSELNLSSLELGDSALYFCASSTQGGSYNEQFFGPGTRLTVL.

The chain links TRBV12-5 to TRBJ2-7; D perhaps matches TRBD2 (7 bases). V dropped 0 bases and J dropped 3 bases, with 15 bases sitting between them. Germline CDR1 reads LGHNT; CDR2 reads FRNRAP. The CDR3 loop spans 16 amino acids. The CDR3 sequence: CASGLVGGGTRYEQYF. DNA for the CDR3: TGTGCTAGTGGTTTGGTAGGGGGGGGCACGCGCTACGAGCAGTACTTC.

V and J are TRBV16 and TRBJ1-5; unclear D gene. There are 15 residues in the CDR3. V dropped 3 bases and J dropped 0 bases, with 9 bases sitting between them. CDR1 KGHSY and CDR2 FQNENV come from the germline V gene. The CDR3 DNA reads as TGTGCCAGCAGCCAGGCAAGATATAGCAATCAGCCCCAGCATTTT. Its protein product is CASSQARYSNQPQHF.

V and J are TRBV29-1 and TRBJ1-2; D is undetermined. The CDR3 sequence is 11 residues long. Trimming stripped 8 bases from V and 0 bases from J, with 7 bases between. Germline V gene data show CDR1 as SQVTM and CDR2 as ANQGSEA. CDR3 DNA: TGCAGCATCACAACTAACTATGGCTACACCTTC. It specifies CSITTNYGYTF.

The chain employs TRBV5-5 and TRBJ1-2, with a tentative D call TRBD1 (5 bases). With 3 bases removed from V and 9 bases from J, the gap between germline ends came to 15 bases. There are 13 residues in the CDR3. Germline assignment: CDR1 SGHKS and CDR2 YYEKEE (reference sequence). The DNA of the CDR3 is TGTGCCAGCAGCTCCACAGGAGCTGACCGCTACACCTTC. Its protein is CASSSTGADRYTF.

The chain links TRBV19 to TRBJ2-3; 12 nucleotides match TRBD2. CDR1 is LNHDA and CDR2 is SQIVND in the germline V gene (reference sequence). The CDR3 runs to 18 residues. Trimming at V came to 5 bases and at J to 0 bases, leaving 9 bases not matched to a gene. In nucleotides, the CDR3 is TGTGCCAGTAGTGGAACTAGCGGGGGGCATCCTAGCACAGATACGCAGTATTTT. It yields the protein CASSGTSGGHPSTDTQYF.

J is TRBJ2-2 and V is TRBV29-1, with a possible D match to TRBD2 (5 bases). Trimming removed 4 bases from V and 6 bases from J, with 9 bases in between. Germline V lookup: CDR1 SQVTM, CDR2 ANQGSEA. The CDR3 consists of 12 residues. The CDR3 coding sequence is TGCAGCGTTGTGGACTCGTCCGGGGAGCTGTTTTTT. Translation: CSVVDSSGELFF.

The chain uses TRBV5-1 and TRBJ1-1, with 7 bases aligning to TRBD1. V shed 4 bases and J 5 bases; nucleotides not matched to a gene: 8. This CDR3 region has 14 residues. The germline gives CDR1 SGHRS, CDR2 YFSETQ. CDR3 in DNA: TGCGCCAGCAGCATCGCAGGGGGAGCGACTGAAGCTTTCTTT. This translates into CASSIAGGATEAFF. Supplemented by reference TRBV5-1 and TRBJ1-1, the full variable domain reads KAGVTQTPRYLIKTRGQQVTLSCSPISGHRSVSWYQQTPGQGLQFLFEYFSETQRNKGNFPGRFSGRQFSNSRSEMNVSTLELGDSALYLCASSIAGGATEAFFGQGTRLTVV.